A single TCR beta chain is shown here with its context. The data originate from a study of blood T cell repertoires in COVID-19. Across the study: Specimens from acute and convalescent COVID-19 originated in the United States, Italy and Spain.

Some clones are missing from TCRdb's copy, which holds only in-frame ones; the method was immunoSEQ multiplex PCR. The table has about 210,000 clones, 92% seen once. The CDR3 is 16 amino acids. V gave up 0 bases and J gave up 7 bases; unmatched junction bases: 11. Germline V gene sequence: CDR1 LGHNA, CDR2 YNFKEQ. The chain employs TRBV4-2 and TRBJ1-2; 7 bases map to TRBD1. The origin of this receptor is a man aged 25-45 years with acute or convalescent COVID-19. Input material: peripheral blood. This CDR3 is CASSQDMRGGVGGYTF. CDR3 nucleotides: TGTGCCAGCAGCCAAGATATGAGAGGGGGCGTGGGTGGCTACACCTTC.